This T cell receptor (beta chain) was recovered during a study of T cells in Graves' hyperthyroidism and ophthalmopathy. The study, taken as a whole, reports: Model predictions of ophthalmopathy came a median approximately 6.2 months before onset. Clonotypes that were expanded in thyroid above 0.001 mostly appeared in blood too.

The V and J ends lost 2 bases and 3 bases, in that order; junction bases with no gene match: 3. This CDR3 is 14 amino acids long. Germline lookup yields CDR1 MDHEN and CDR2 SYDVKM. Hyperthyroidism of Graves' type that showed no ophthalmopathy progression within 18 months was stable. Authors of the study amplified TCR beta CDR3 regions from RNA transcripts. First-round RT-PCR targeting the TCR CDR3 was performed with the HTBI primer set. A single record per CDR3 protein comes from TCRdb applying MiXCR to the multiplex PCR reads. The sample comprises approximately 510,000 distinct CDR3 sequences, under 25% of which are singletons, and approximately 25% rests with the top ten. Many counts were recorded for this clonotype. Its target is unknown.

This sequence joins TRBV28 and TRBJ2-7; TRBD1 matches 8 bases. The TCR was taken from a young man with Graves' hyperthyroidism. Sequenced: blood. CDR3 amino acids: CASSLNRGDYEQYF. The CDR3 DNA reads TGTGCCAGCAGTTTAAACAGGGGGGACTACGAGCAGTACTTC.